This T cell receptor (beta chain) was identified during a study of T cells after yellow fever vaccination. Study-wide background: SMART-Seq v4 Ultra Low Input handled preparation of low-cell-number fractions.

One entry per CDR3 protein results from TCRdb running MiXCR on the 5' RACE reads. The sample shows under 700,000 distinct CDR3 sequences, roughly 17% of them seen only once. V lost 5 bases, J lost 9 bases, and 10 bases lay in between. The length of the CDR3 is 11 residues. This sequence originates from a man aged 18 to 30 who received the YFV17D yellow fever vaccine. The genes are TRBV12-3 or TRBV12-4 and TRBJ1-2; D is undetermined. The specimen comprised PBMCs, sampled 4 to 6 days after the first yellow fever vaccination. The CDR3 DNA reads TGTGCCAGCAGTACCGGACTAAGCTACACCTTC. This gives the protein CASSTGLSYTF.